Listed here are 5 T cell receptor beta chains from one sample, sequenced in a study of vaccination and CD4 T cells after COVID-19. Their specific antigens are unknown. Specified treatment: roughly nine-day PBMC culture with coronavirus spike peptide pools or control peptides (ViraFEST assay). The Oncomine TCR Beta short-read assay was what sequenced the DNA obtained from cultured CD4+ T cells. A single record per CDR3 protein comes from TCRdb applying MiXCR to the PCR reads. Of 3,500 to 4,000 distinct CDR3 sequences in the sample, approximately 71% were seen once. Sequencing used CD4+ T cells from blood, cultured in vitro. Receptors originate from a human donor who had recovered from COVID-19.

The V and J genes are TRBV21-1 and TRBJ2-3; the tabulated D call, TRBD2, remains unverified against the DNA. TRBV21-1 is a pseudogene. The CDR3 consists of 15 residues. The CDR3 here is CASSTPTRSTDTQYF. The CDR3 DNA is TGTGCCAGCAGCACCCCGACTAGGAGCACAGATACGCAGTATTTT.

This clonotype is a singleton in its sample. This CDR3 reads CASHLGYPDRGHGYTF. As DNA, the CDR3 is TGTGCCAGTCACCTTGGTTATCCGGACAGGGGCCATGGCTACACCTTC. This sequence joins TRBV19 and TRBJ1-2, with TRBD1 identical over 9 bases. The V segment lost 8 bases and the J segment 6 bases; nucleotides outside the gene matches: 16. Germline lookup yields CDR1 LNHDA and CDR2 SQIVND (reference sequence). The CDR3 covers 16 residues. The full variable domain, completed using reference TRBV19 and TRBJ1-2, is DGGITQSPKYLFRKEGQNVTLSCEQNLNHDAMYWYRQDPGQGLRLIYYSQIVNDFQKGDIAEGYSVSREKKESFPLTVTSAQKNPTAFYLCASHLGYPDRGHGYTFGSGTRLTVV.

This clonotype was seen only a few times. CDR3 in DNA: TGTGCCAGCAGTGAATTCTATGGCTACACCTTC. Its translation is CASSEFYGYTF. J is TRBJ1-2 and V is TRBV6-1; D unresolved. This CDR3 is built from 11 residues. The germline V gene encodes CDR1 MNHNS and CDR2 SASEGT. V was shortened by 2 bases and J by 4 bases, with 2 bases between the two germline ends.

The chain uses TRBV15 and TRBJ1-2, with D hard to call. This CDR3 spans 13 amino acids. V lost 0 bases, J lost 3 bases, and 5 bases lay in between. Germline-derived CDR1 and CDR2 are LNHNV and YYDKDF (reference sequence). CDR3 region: CATSRDRHYGYTF. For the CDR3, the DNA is TGTGCCACCAGCAGAGACAGACACTATGGCTACACCTTC.

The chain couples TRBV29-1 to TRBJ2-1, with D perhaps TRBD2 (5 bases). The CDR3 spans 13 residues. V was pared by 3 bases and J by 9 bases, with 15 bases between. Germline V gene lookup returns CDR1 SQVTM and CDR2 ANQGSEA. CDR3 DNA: TGCAGCGTTGATCCCCGACCTGAGGGTGAGCAGTTCTTC. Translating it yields CSVDPRPEGEQFF.